Here is one T cell receptor (beta chain) with its context. Its specificity is unknown. TCRdb keeps only in-frame clones here, not all; method: immunoSEQ multiplex PCR. The sample has about 27,000 clones; more than 75% are singletons. These data originate in a study of neoadjuvant nivolumab and ipilimumab in lung cancer. Turning to the study itself: The combination arm added day-1 ipilimumab 1 mg/kg to nivolumab 3 mg/kg on days 1, 15, 29.

Study-wide findings and caveats: Only two of four nivolumab-treated tumors gained richness and clonality by surgery. Resected-tumor TCR richness correlated positively with pretherapy blood richness. Compared with tumor-adjacent uninvolved lung, resected tumors showed greater richness and clonality.

This TCR was sampled from an adult with non-small cell lung cancer. The sequencing used tumor tissue, collected after neoadjuvant nivolumab, alone or with ipilimumab, at or shortly before surgery.

The CDR3: CASSGDRGGYTF. CDR3 DNA: TGTGCCAGCAGTGGGGACAGGGGTGGCTACACCTTC. The V gene is TRBV2, the J gene TRBJ1-2; 10 nucleotides match TRBD1. Germline V CDR1 and CDR2: SNHLY, FYNNEI. The V gene end was trimmed by 4 bases and the J gene end by 7 bases; junction bases not matched to a gene: 0. This CDR3 contains 12 residues.